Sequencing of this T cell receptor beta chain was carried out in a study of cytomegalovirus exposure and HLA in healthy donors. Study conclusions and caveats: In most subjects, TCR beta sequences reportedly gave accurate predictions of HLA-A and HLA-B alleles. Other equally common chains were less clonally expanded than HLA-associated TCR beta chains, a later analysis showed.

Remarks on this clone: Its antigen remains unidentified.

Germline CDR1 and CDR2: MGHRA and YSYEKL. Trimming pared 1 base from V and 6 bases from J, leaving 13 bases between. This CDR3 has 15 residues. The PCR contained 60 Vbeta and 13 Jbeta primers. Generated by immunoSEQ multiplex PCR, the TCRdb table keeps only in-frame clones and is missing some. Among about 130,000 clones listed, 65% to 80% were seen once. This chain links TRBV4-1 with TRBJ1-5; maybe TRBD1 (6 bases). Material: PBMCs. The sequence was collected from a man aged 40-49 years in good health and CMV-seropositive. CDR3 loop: CASSQVSGVGQPQHF. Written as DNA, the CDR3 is TGCGCCAGCAGCCAAGTTTCAGGGGTTGGTCAGCCCCAGCATTTT.